These 9 T cell receptor beta chains share one sample of origin, sequenced in a study of blood T cell repertoires in COVID-19. Profiling relied on immunoSEQ multiplex PCR, and the TCRdb table lists in-frame clones only, not all of them. Among roughly 230,000 clones listed, about 79% were seen once. The sequencing sample was made of PBMCs or T cells enriched from blood (not recorded which). These receptor sequences come from a woman aged 55 to 70 who had recovered from COVID-19.

This clone was found once. The chain employs TRBV7-9 and TRBJ1-4, with 12 bases that match TRBD1. Germline values: CDR1 SEHNR, CDR2 FQNEAQ (reference sequence). The CDR3 loop spans 17 amino acids. V was pared by 4 bases and J by 7 bases, with 10 bases of the junction left unmatched. This chain's CDR3 is CASSYRDRGLGSEKLFF. CDR3 DNA sequence: TGTGCCAGCAGCTATCGGGACAGGGGGCTTGGGAGTGAAAAACTGTTTTTT.

The V call is TRBV7-9, the J call TRBJ2-1, with 9 bases matching TRBD1. From germline, CDR1 is SEHNR and CDR2 FQNEAQ (reference sequence). The CDR3 extends over 16 amino acids. Trimming removed 4 bases from V and 4 bases from J; junction bases left unmatched: 8. This chain's CDR3 is CASSSEQGAQYNEQFF. CDR3 DNA: TGTGCCAGCAGCTCCGAACAGGGGGCGCAGTACAATGAGCAGTTCTTC.

V is TRBV6-4 and J is TRBJ1-3, with TRBD1 identical over 7 bases. The V gene's germline CDR1 is MRHNA and CDR2 SNTAGT. CDR3 length: 13 residues. J gave up 2 bases and V 5 bases, and 0 bases lay outside the gene matches. As DNA, the CDR3 is TGTGCCAGCAGTACAGGGGCTGGAAACACCATATATTTT. It specifies CASSTGAGNTIYF.

The chain links TRBV5-1 to TRBJ1-1, with TRBD1 identical over 7 bases. V trimming: 2 bases; J trimming: 2 bases; junction bases outside the gene matches: 3. CDR3 length: 14 residues. From germline, CDR1 is SGHRS and CDR2 YFSETQ. The CDR3 is CASSFDRANTEAFF. CDR3 DNA: TGCGCCAGCAGCTTCGACAGGGCCAACACTGAAGCTTTCTTT.

The rearrangement joins TRBV7-8 to TRBJ2-5; perhaps TRBD2 as D (5 bases). The CDR3 has 15 amino acids. V lost 2 bases and J 3 bases, leaving 13 bases between the germline ends. CDR1 and CDR2 from the germline V gene are SGHVS and FQNEAQ. The CDR3: CASSLRSGLKETQYF. The CDR3 coding sequence is TGTGCCAGCAGCTTAAGGTCCGGACTGAAAGAGACCCAGTACTTC.

The J gene is TRBJ2-7, the V gene TRBV6-6; D is perhaps TRBD1 (6 bases). This CDR3 is 14 amino acids long. V shed 5 bases and J shed 5 bases, with 16 bases lying between them. Germline V lookup: CDR1 MNHNY, CDR2 SVGAGI (reference sequence). Written as DNA, the CDR3 is TGTGCCAGCAGTGCCCCAGGGGACCCCAACGAGCAGTACTTC. This translates into CASSAPGDPNEQYF.

A remark on this clone: The junction does not match germline at one end; this may be a read error. The chain links TRBV30 to TRBJ2-4; a weak D match, TRBD2 (5 bases). The CDR3 is made up of 10 amino acids. CDR1 GTSNPN and CDR2 SVGIG come from the germline V gene (reference sequence). The CDR3 bases are TGTGCCTGGAGTGTACGGGAATTGCACTTC. It encodes CAWSVRELHF.

The CDR3: CASGSSTGIGYTF. CDR3 bases: TGTGCTAGTGGTTCCTCGACAGGGATCGGCTACACCTTC. The chain carries TRBV12-5 and TRBJ1-2; TRBD1 aligns across 7 bases. From germline, CDR1 is LGHNT and CDR2 FRNRAP. The CDR3 is made up of 13 amino acids. V lost 4 bases and J lost 8; bases outside the gene matches: 7. The full variable domain, with the rest looked up from reference TRBV12-5 and TRBJ1-2, is DARVTQTPRHKVTEMGQEVTMRCQPILGHNTVFWYRQTMMQGLELLAYFRNRAPLDDSGMPKDRFSAEMPDATLATLKIQPSEPRDSAVYFCASGSSTGIGYTFGSGTRLTVV.

This chain uses TRBV5-1 with TRBJ2-7, with a weak D call TRBD1 (5 bases). This CDR3 has 16 amino acids. Trimming cost V 1 base and J 7 bases, with 21 bases left between them. Germline V gene data show CDR1 as SGHRS and CDR2 as YFSETQ. As DNA, the CDR3 is TGCGCCAGCAGCTTGCAAACAGGTATCCTCTCTGAAGAGCAGTACTTC. This sequence encodes CASSLQTGILSEEQYF.